The 6 T cell receptor beta chains below come from one sample, sequenced in a study of cytomegalovirus exposure and HLA in healthy donors. Vbeta (60) and Jbeta (13) primers were used in the PCR. Clones were read by immunoSEQ multiplex PCR, and TCRdb kept only the in-frame ones, dropping some. Recorded for this sample: under 90,000 clones. Sample: PBMCs. The receptors here all came from a man between 45 and 60 years old in good health and CMV-seropositive.

This chain's CDR3 is CASRGLTESSYNEQFF. The CDR3 DNA sequence: TGTGCCAGTCGGGGGTTGACGGAAAGCTCCTACAATGAGCAGTTCTTC. The rearrangement joins TRBV11-2 to TRBJ2-1; maybe TRBD2 (6 bases). Trimming stripped 9 bases from V and 0 bases from J, with 18 bases between. Germline assignment: CDR1 SGHAT and CDR2 FQNNGV. This CDR3 has 16 amino acids.

The chain is built from TRBV14 and TRBJ1-4; D is unresolved. The germline CDR1 and CDR2 sequences are SGHDN and FVKESK. Trimming cost V 4 bases and J 8 bases, with 11 bases left between them. This CDR3 is 13 amino acids long. DNA for the CDR3: TGTGCCAGCAGCCTTCTCGGTCAAGAAAAACTGTTTTTT. It encodes CASSLLGQEKLFF. The full variable domain, with the rest looked up from reference TRBV14 and TRBJ1-4, is EAGVTQFPSHSVIEKGQTVTLRCDPISGHDNLYWYRRVMGKEIKFLLHFVKESKQDESGMPNNRFLAERTGGTYSTLKVQPAELEDSGVYFCASSLLGQEKLFFGSGTQLSVL.

V gene TRBV4-2 combines with J gene TRBJ1-4; the D is unclear. This CDR3 contains 15 residues. CDR1 LGHNA and CDR2 YNFKEQ come from the germline V gene. V lost 1 base, J lost 6 bases, and 12 bases lay in between. CDR3 protein: CASSQARSLHEKLFF. In DNA form, the CDR3 reads TGTGCCAGCAGCCAAGCACGGAGCCTCCATGAAAAACTGTTTTTT.

The V call is TRBV19, the J call TRBJ1-5; no clear D gene. The germline V gene has CDR1 LNHDA and CDR2 SQIVND (reference sequence). This CDR3 region has 12 residues. Trimming took 5 bases from V and 3 from J, leaving 5 bases between them. CDR3 DNA sequence: TGTGCCAGTAGTTTCTACAATCAGCCCCAGCATTTT. Translated: CASSFYNQPQHF.

This chain joins TRBV7-2 and TRBJ2-7, with 10 nucleotides matching TRBD2. The CDR3 consists of 16 residues. Germline V gene lookup returns CDR1 SGHTA and CDR2 FQGNSA. Trimming removed 6 bases from V and 3 bases from J; junction bases left unmatched: 11. CDR3 DNA sequence: TGTGCCAGCAGTCGAGCCCCAGCGGGAGGGTTCTACGAGCAGTACTTC. Encoded protein: CASSRAPAGGFYEQYF. The full variable domain, with the rest looked up from reference TRBV7-2 and TRBJ2-7, is GAGVSQSPSNKVTEKGKDVELRCDPISGHTALYWYRQSLGQGLEFLIYFQGNSAPDKSGLPSDRFSAERTGGSVSTLTIQRTQQEDSAVYLCASSRAPAGGFYEQYFGPGTRLTVT.

The chain combines TRBV27 with TRBJ2-3, with TRBD2 matching 13 bases. Germline V gene sequence: CDR1 MNHEY, CDR2 SMNVEV (reference sequence). This CDR3 comprises 15 residues. J was trimmed by 11 bases and V by 2 bases; bases with no gene match: 7. CDR3 sequence reads: CASSLEGTSGIRQYF. The CDR3 nucleotides are TGTGCCAGCAGTTTAGAGGGGACTAGCGGGATAAGGCAGTATTTT.